Listed here is a single T cell receptor (beta chain). Antigen unknown. The sample holds other DNA sequences that translate to the same CDR3. Every donor was a Caucasian adult from Nashville, Tennessee. V gave up 5 bases and J gave up 0 bases, with 12 bases separating them. CDR3 length: 15 amino acids. Germline V CDR1 and CDR2: SGHRS, YFSETQ. Original methodology: Filtering differed since immunoSEQ provided only junctions, with no quality scores. Sequencing used immunoSEQ multiplex PCR; TCRdb keeps in-frame clones, though not all of them. D and trimming were read from the DNA, whereas the V and J calls and clone size are those reported in that table. The sample yields roughly 2,500,000 clones, more than 85% seen once. The sample originates from a study of shared clonotypes between healthy human individuals. Study overall: With ages of 18 to 49, the donors were a couple of women and three men. Findings and caveats of the study: Relative to clonotypes present in all four donors, those not shared had lower generation probabilities.

The rearrangement links TRBV5-1 to TRBJ2-1; perhaps D is TRBD1 or TRBD2 (5 bases each). Sequencing input: naive CD4+ T cells from PBMCs. Subset denoted: CD45RA+ positively selected. This clonotype was sampled from a man aged 18 to 30 in good health. Some clones in this sample may be carry-over from other donors' samples. For the CDR3, the DNA is TGCGCCAGCAGTAGAGGGACCAGCTCCTACAATGAGCAGTTCTTC. It codes for CASSRGTSSYNEQFF.